One sample yielded the 9 T cell receptor beta chains listed below, sequenced in a study of shared T cell receptors in the human thymus. Measured with immunoSEQ multiplex PCR; TCRdb has only the in-frame clones, and not every one. The sample has 550,000 to 800,000 clones, around 85% seen once. The same sample was also studied in work on human thymus T cells.

Sequencing used thymocytes. The receptors shown here come from a girl under three years old with a congenital heart defect.

This chain links TRBV18 with TRBJ1-4; no clear D gene. The CDR3 is 17 residues long. Germline-derived CDR1 and CDR2 are KGHSH and LQKENI. Trimming removed 5 bases at V and 0 bases at J, with 16 bases between. In DNA form, the CDR3 reads TGTGCCAGCTCAAACGTATCAGCTCAGGCAACTAATGAAAAACTGTTTTTT. It encodes CASSNVSAQATNEKLFF.

The rearrangement links TRBV5-4 to TRBJ1-1, with TRBD1 identical over 7 bases. Germline loops: CDR1 SGHNT, CDR2 YYREEE (reference sequence). Trimming took 7 bases from V and 1 from J; bases not matched to a gene: 4. This CDR3 has 13 residues. The CDR3 loop reads CASEGAGNTEAFF. The CDR3 nucleotides are TGTGCCAGCGAGGGGGCGGGGAACACTGAAGCTTTCTTT. Drawing the rest from reference TRBV5-4 and TRBJ1-1, the complete variable domain is ETGVTQSPTHLIKTRGQQVTLRCSSQSGHNTVSWYQQALGQGPQFIFQYYREEENGRGNFPPRFSGLQFPNYSSELNVNALELDDSALYLCASEGAGNTEAFFGQGTRLTVV.

V usage is TRBV7-3 and J usage is TRBJ1-2; a weak D match, TRBD1 (5 bases). V was clipped by 4 bases and J by 6 bases, with 18 bases between them. The CDR3 sequence is 15 residues long. Germline V gene lookup returns CDR1 SGHTA and CDR2 FQGTGA. The CDR3 DNA reads TGTGCCAGCAGCTCCCAGGGAGCGGGAGTCGATGGCTACACCTTC. Its protein is CASSSQGAGVDGYTF.

The chain has TRBV6-4 and TRBJ1-5; maybe TRBD1 (5 bases). The germline gives CDR1 MRHNA, CDR2 SNTAGT. Trimming cost V 3 bases and J 4 bases, with 13 bases left between them. CDR3 length: 15 residues. The CDR3 region is CASSESGGGNQPQHF. The CDR3 nucleotides read TGTGCCAGCAGTGAGTCGGGGGGGGGAAATCAGCCCCAGCATTTT.

About this clone itself: The sample has other DNA sequences that encode this CDR3 too. The chain uses TRBV5-1 and TRBJ1-1; D is unclear. The length of the CDR3 is 13 residues. The germline CDR1 and CDR2 sequences are SGHRS and YFSETQ. The germline V and J ends were trimmed by 3 bases and 1 base, with 7 bases remaining between them. The CDR3 spells CASSSGRNTEAFF. The CDR3 DNA follows: TGCGCCAGCAGCTCCGGGAGGAACACTGAAGCTTTCTTT.

V and J are TRBV5-1 and TRBJ2-5; possible D gene TRBD2, 7 bases. This CDR3 is built from 17 residues. The germline CDR1 and CDR2 sequences are SGHRS and YFSETQ. V lost 0 bases and J lost 5, with 20 bases in between. The CDR3 loop reads CASSLAITGRERETQYF. The CDR3 DNA is TGCGCCAGCAGCTTGGCCATAACAGGGAGGGAGAGGGAGACCCAGTACTTC.

J is TRBJ1-6 and V is TRBV10-3; D gene ambiguous. Per germline, CDR1 ENHRY and CDR2 SYGVKD. With 7 bases removed from V and 4 bases from J, the gap between germline ends came to 8 bases. This CDR3 has 13 residues. For the CDR3, the DNA is TGTGCCATCAACCGGGTTTATAATTCACCCCTCCACTTT. Translating gives CAINRVYNSPLHF.

V and J are TRBV7-9 and TRBJ2-2, with 11 bases lining up with TRBD2. Germline values: CDR1 SEHNR, CDR2 FQNEAQ (reference sequence). Germline trimming cut 8 bases from V and 5 bases from J; bases unmatched to any gene: 10. This CDR3 contains 16 residues. CDR3 protein: CASAKGLAGGTGELFF. The CDR3 bases are TGTGCCAGCGCTAAAGGGCTAGCGGGGGGTACCGGGGAGCTGTTTTTT. Full variable domain (outside the CDR3, taken from reference TRBV7-9 and TRBJ2-2): DTGVSQNPRHKITKRGQNVTFRCDPISEHNRLYWYRQTLGQGPEFLTYFQNEAQLEKSRLLSDRFSAERPKGSFSTLEIQRTEQGDSAMYLCASAKGLAGGTGELFFGEGSRLTVL.

V is TRBV11-2 and J is TRBJ2-3; possibly TRBD2 for D (6 bases). The CDR3 is 19 amino acids. Between the trimmed V and J ends, which lost 1 base and 0 bases, there was a span of 20 bases. Germline lookup yields CDR1 SGHAT and CDR2 FQNNGV. The CDR3 DNA is TGTGCCAGCAGCTTAGGCACGCGGCGGGACGGACCTAGCACAGATACGCAGTATTTT. Its protein is CASSLGTRRDGPSTDTQYF.